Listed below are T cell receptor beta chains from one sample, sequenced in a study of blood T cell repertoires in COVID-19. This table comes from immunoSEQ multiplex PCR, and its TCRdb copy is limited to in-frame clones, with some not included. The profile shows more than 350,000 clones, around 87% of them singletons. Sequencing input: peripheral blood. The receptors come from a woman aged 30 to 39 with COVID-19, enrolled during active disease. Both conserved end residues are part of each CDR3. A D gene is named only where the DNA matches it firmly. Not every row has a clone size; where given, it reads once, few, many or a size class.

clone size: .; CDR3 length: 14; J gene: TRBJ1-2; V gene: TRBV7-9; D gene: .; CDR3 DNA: TGTGCCAGCAGCAAGGCCGGGTTCAACTATGGCTACACCTTC; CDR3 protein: CASSKAGFNYGYTF
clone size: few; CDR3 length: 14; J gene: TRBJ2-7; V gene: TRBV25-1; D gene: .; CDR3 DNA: TGTGCCAGCAGTGACGCGGGTTCGGGTCACGAGCAGTACTTC; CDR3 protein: CASSDAGSGHEQYF
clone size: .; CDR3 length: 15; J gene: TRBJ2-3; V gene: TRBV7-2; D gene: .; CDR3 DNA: TGTGCCAGCAGCTTAGCGGCCGGGGGCACAGATACGCAGTATTTT; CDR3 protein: CASSLAAGGTDTQYF
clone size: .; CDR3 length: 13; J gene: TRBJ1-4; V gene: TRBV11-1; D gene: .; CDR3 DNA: TGTGCCAGCAGCTTAGAAACGCGAGGAGGGATGTTTTTT; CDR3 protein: CASSLETRGGMFF
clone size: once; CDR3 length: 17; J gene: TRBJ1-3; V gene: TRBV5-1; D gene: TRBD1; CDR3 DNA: TGCGCCAGCAGCCGCACGGGACAGGGGGCTGGAGGAAACACCATATATTTT; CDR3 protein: CASSRTGQGAGGNTIYF
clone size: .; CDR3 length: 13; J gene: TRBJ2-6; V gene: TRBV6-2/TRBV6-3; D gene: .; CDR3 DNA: TGTGCCAGCAGTTCCCCGGGTCAATACGTCCTGACTTTC; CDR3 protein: CASSSPGQYVLTF
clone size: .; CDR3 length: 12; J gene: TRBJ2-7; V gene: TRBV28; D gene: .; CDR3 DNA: TGTGCCACCGGACAGATCTGGAAAGAGCAGTACTTC; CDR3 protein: CATGQIWKEQYF
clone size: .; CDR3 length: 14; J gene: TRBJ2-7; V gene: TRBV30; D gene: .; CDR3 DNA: TGTGCCTGGAACCACGGCCGGGAAGTCGACGAGCAGTACTTC; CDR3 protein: CAWNHGREVDEQYF
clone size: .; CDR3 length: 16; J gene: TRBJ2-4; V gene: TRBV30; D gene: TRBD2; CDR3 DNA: TGTGCCTGGACTTCTAGCGGGGGGAGGGCCAAAAACATTCAGTACTTC; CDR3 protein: CAWTSSGGRAKNIQYF
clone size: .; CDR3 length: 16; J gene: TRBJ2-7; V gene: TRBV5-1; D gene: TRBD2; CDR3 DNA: TGCGCCAGCAGCATCCGGACTAGCGGGAGTTCGGGCGAGCAGTACTTC; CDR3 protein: CASSIRTSGSSGEQYF
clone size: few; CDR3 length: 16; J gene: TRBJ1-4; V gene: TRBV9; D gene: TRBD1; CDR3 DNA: TGTGCCAGCAGCACCCCCGGGGGGACAGGCAATGAAAAACTGTTTTTT; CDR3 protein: CASSTPGGTGNEKLFF
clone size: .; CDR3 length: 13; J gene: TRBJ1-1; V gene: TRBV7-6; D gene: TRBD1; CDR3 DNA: TGTGCCAGCAGCTTGGACAGGGGAACTGAAGCTTTCTTT; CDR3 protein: CASSLDRGTEAFF
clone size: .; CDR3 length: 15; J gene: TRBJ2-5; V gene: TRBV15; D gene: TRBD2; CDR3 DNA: TGTGCCACCAGCAGAGGCCTAGCGGGACGAGAGACCCAGTACTTC; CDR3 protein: CATSRGLAGRETQYF
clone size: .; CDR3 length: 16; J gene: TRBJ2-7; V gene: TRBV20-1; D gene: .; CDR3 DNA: TGCAGTGCTAGTCGGCGGCGGCCCACCCTCCCCTACGAGCAGTACTTC; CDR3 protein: CSASRRRPTLPYEQYF
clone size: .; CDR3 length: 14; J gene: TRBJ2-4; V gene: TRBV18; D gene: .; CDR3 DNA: TGTGCCAGCTCTCAAGGACAGGGAGGGGGCATTCAGTACTTC; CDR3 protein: CASSQGQGGGIQYF
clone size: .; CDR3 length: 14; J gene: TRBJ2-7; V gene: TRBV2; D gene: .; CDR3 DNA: TGTGCCAGCAGTGCCAACTGGCAGGGCGACGAGCAGTACTTC; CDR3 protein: CASSANWQGDEQYF
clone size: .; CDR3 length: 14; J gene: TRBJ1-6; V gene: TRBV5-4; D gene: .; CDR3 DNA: TGTGCCAGCAGGGACGGACGAGGGAATTCACCCCTCCACTTT; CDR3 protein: CASRDGRGNSPLHF
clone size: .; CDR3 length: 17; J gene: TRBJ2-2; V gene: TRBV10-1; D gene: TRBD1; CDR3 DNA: TGCGCCAGCAGTGGGGCACCGGGACAGGGGAACACCGGGGAGCTGTTTTTT; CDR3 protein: CASSGAPGQGNTGELFF
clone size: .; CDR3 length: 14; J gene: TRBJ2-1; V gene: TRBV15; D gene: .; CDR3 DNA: TGTGCCACCAGCAGAGGGACTTACTACAATGAGCAGTTCTTC; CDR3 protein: CATSRGTYYNEQFF
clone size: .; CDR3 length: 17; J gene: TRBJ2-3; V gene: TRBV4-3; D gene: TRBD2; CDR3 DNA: TGCGCCAGCAGCCAGCCGACTAGCGGGAGTCGGAGAGATACGCAGTATTTT; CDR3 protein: CASSQPTSGSRRDTQYF
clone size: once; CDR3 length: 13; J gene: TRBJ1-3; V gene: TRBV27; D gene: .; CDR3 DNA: TGTGCCAGCAGTACGAGCTCTGGAAACACCATATATTTT; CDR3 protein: CASSTSSGNTIYF
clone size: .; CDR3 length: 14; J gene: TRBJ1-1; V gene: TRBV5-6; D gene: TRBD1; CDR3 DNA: TGTGCCAGCAGCAAAACGACAGGGCTCACTGAAGCTTTCTTT; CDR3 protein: CASSKTTGLTEAFF
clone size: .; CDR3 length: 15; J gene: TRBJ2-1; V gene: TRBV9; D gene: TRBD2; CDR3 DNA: TGTGCCAGCAGCGATAGCGGGAGTAGATACAATGAGCAGTTCTTC; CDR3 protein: CASSDSGSRYNEQFF
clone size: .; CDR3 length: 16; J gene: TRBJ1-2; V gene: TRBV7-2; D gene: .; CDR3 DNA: TGTGCCAGCAGCTTAGCTATGGGGGCGGATAACTATGGCTACACCTTC; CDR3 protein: CASSLAMGADNYGYTF